This entry concerns a single TCR beta chain. What it binds is unknown. This sample is drawn from a study of T cells after yellow fever vaccination. Germline V gives CDR1 SGHNT, CDR2 YYREEE (reference sequence). Trimming at V came to 5 bases and at J to 2 bases, leaving 6 bases not matched to a gene. The CDR3 loop spans 17 amino acids. TCR cDNA, made by 5'RACE template switching, carried an added universal primer site and UMIs. In TCRdb, the 5' RACE reads were re-called with MiXCR into one record per CDR3 protein. Of under 550,000 distinct CDR3 sequences detected, 21% appear once; the ten largest clones hold about a sixth. Study-wide findings and caveats: Clonotype sharing between CD4 and CD8 compartments was small.

The chain links TRBV5-4 to TRBJ2-2; 13 positions agree with TRBD2. The sequenced sample was PBMCs, obtained less than 25 days after the first yellow fever vaccination. This clonotype was sampled from a young man who received the YFV17D yellow fever vaccine. CDR3 residues: CASSGTSGVINTGELFF. The CDR3 DNA reads TGTGCCAGCAGTGGGACTAGCGGGGTCATCAACACCGGGGAGCTGTTTTTT.